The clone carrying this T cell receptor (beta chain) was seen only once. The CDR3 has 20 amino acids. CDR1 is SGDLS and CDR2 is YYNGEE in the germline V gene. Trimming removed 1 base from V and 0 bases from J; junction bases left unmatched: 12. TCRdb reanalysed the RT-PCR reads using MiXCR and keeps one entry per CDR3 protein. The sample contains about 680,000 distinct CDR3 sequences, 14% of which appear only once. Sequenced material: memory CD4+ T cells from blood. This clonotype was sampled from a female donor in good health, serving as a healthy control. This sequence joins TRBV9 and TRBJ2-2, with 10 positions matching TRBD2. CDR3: CASSVSLAGVGGPNTGELFF. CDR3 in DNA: TGTGCCAGCAGCGTATCCCTAGCGGGAGTAGGGGGCCCGAACACCGGGGAGCTGTTTTTT.